This paragraph reports one TCR beta chain. Antigen specificity is unknown. The CDR3 contains 14 residues. The V and J ends lost 1 base and 5 bases respectively, with 9 bases between them. CDR1 is KGHSH, CDR2 LQKENI, per germline. Genomic DNA from each subset was divided evenly over several immunoSEQ plates. Authors' processing steps: ImmunoSEQ supplied junction-only sequences lacking quality scores, so filtering was different. Libraries were prepared by immunoSEQ multiplex PCR; TCRdb keeps only in-frame clonotypes and omits some of them. V and J calls and clone size are copied from that table; D and trimming were computed from the DNA. Seen here are some 200,000 clones, over 50% observed once, and the top ten hold around 10%. The data originate from a study of shared clonotypes between healthy human individuals. Findings and limits, study-wide: Clonotype sharing among donors, it was expected, would be affected by sequencing depth.

V and J are TRBV18 and TRBJ2-1, with TRBD2 as a possible D gene (5 bases). Sequencing was done on a sample of memory CD4+ T cells sorted from blood. Stated subset: CD45RA-negative fraction. The source of this sequence is a man aged 30 to 39 in good health. The CDR3 region has the DNA TGTGCCAGCTCACCACAGCGGAGCAACAATGAGCAGTTCTTC. Translating gives CASSPQRSNNEQFF.